These 14 T cell receptor beta chains were sequenced from one sample in a study of blood T cell repertoires in COVID-19. Data came from immunoSEQ multiplex PCR; TCRdb stores just in-frame clones and leaves some out. Of 200,000 to 250,000 clones in the sample, 65% to 85% were seen once. Source material: peripheral blood. The receptors derive from a woman in her 30s with COVID-19, enrolled during active disease.

The chain couples TRBV7-2 to TRBJ2-1, with 8 bases lining up with TRBD2. The germline CDR1 and CDR2 sequences are SGHTA and FQGNSA. The J segment lost 5 bases and the V segment lost 5 bases, leaving 5 bases of the junction unmatched. The CDR3 spans 14 residues. The CDR3 loop is CASSPRTSNNEQFF. Here the CDR3 DNA reads TGTGCCAGCAGCCCCCGGACTAGCAACAATGAGCAGTTCTTC.

The chain joins TRBV13 to TRBJ2-3, with TRBD2 matching over 11 bases. This CDR3 region has 15 residues. The germline V gene has CDR1 PRHDT and CDR2 FYEKMQ (reference sequence). The ends lost 5 bases at V and 7 bases at J; junction bases unmatched: 8. CDR3 coding DNA: TGTGCCAGCAGCCTGGGACTAGCGGCCGGGAATACGCAGTATTTT. This encodes CASSLGLAAGNTQYF.

The V call is TRBV2, the J call TRBJ1-3; 8 nucleotides line up with TRBD1. Germline V gene sequence: CDR1 SNHLY, CDR2 FYNNEI. CDR3 length equals 14 residues. With V trimmed by 6 bases and J by 8 bases, 9 bases remained unmatched. The CDR3 reads CASSPKNRGDTIYF. The CDR3 nucleotides read TGTGCCAGCAGCCCGAAAAACAGGGGGGACACCATATATTTT.

To note about this clone: The sample has other DNA sequences that encode this CDR3 too. The genes are TRBV4-3 and TRBJ2-1, with 10 positions matching TRBD2. Germline trimming cut 4 bases from V and 4 bases from J; bases unmatched to any gene: 4. The V gene's germline CDR1 is LGHNA and CDR2 YSLEER. There are 15 residues in the CDR3. The CDR3 DNA sequence: TGCGCCAGCAGCCTAGGACTAGCGGAATACAATGAGCAGTTCTTC. It codes for CASSLGLAEYNEQFF.

The chain combines TRBV13 with TRBJ2-5, with TRBD1 matching 9 bases. Germline V gene lookup returns CDR1 PRHDT and CDR2 FYEKMQ (reference sequence). With 3 bases clipped from V and 4 bases from J, the junction kept 6 bases outside the gene matches. This CDR3 region has 15 residues. CDR3 sequence (DNA): TGTGCCAGCAGCTTCGCGGAGACAGGGGGAGAGACCCAGTACTTC. Its translation is CASSFAETGGETQYF.

CDR3 sequence: CASWDRAISGYTF. CDR3 DNA sequence: TGTGCCAGCTGGGACAGGGCGATTTCTGGCTACACCTTC. The chain links TRBV28 to TRBJ1-2, with 9 bases aligning to TRBD1. Germline CDR1 is MDHEN and CDR2 is SYDVKM. V shed 8 bases, J shed 7 bases, and the junction held 8 bases outside the gene matches. This CDR3 contains 13 residues.

This rearrangement joins TRBV10-3 to TRBJ2-7, with TRBD2 matching 7 bases. Germline trimming cut 10 bases from V and 2 bases from J; bases unmatched to any gene: 8. The CDR3 has 13 amino acids. The V gene's germline CDR1 is ENHRY and CDR2 SYGVKD. CDR3 nucleotides: TGTGCCACCGGACTAGTGGGACCCTACGAGCAGTACTTC. Translated: CATGLVGPYEQYF.

This clone has a handful of counts. The J gene is TRBJ2-1, the V gene TRBV11-2; TRBD2 matches at 12 bases. CDR1 and CDR2 (germline): SGHAT, FQNNGV. J lost 4 bases, V lost 5 bases, and 3 bases had no gene match. The CDR3 runs to 15 residues. CDR3 amino acids: CASSILAGGYNEQFF. The CDR3 DNA follows: TGTGCCAGCAGCATACTAGCGGGGGGTTACAATGAGCAGTTCTTC.

V usage is TRBV27 and J usage is TRBJ1-1; no firm D call. CDR1 and CDR2 (germline): MNHEY, SMNVEV (reference sequence). V lost 5 bases and J 2 bases, leaving 9 bases between the germline ends. The CDR3 covers 13 residues. The CDR3 DNA is TGTGCCAGCAGTGGCGGCACAAACACTGAAGCTTTCTTT. The encoded protein is CASSGGTNTEAFF.

The chain recombines TRBV7-6 with TRBJ2-2; 8 bases fit TRBD2. Looked up from germline, CDR1 is SGHVS and CDR2 is FNYEAQ. Trimming took 0 bases from V and 8 from J; bases not matched to a gene: 5. The CDR3 totals 15 residues. The chain's CDR3 is CASSLAASGSGELFF. The CDR3 DNA reads TGTGCCAGCAGCTTAGCGGCTAGCGGGTCGGGGGAGCTGTTTTTT.

The chain has TRBV19 and TRBJ2-5; D call uncertain. Germline-derived CDR1 and CDR2 are LNHDA and SQIVND (reference sequence). Trimming stripped 3 bases from V and 2 bases from J, with 10 bases between. This CDR3 region has 14 residues. The CDR3 protein is CASSIRSTQETQYF. The CDR3, as DNA: TGTGCCAGTAGTATCAGATCGACTCAAGAGACCCAGTACTTC.

V is TRBV19 and J is TRBJ1-2; 10 bases map to TRBD1. Germline CDR1 and CDR2: LNHDA and SQIVND (reference sequence). With 6 bases clipped from V and 1 base from J, the junction kept 2 bases outside the gene matches. The CDR3 consists of 14 residues. This CDR3 is CASRTGGNNYGYTF. The CDR3 coding sequence is TGTGCCAGTAGGACAGGGGGCAATAACTATGGCTACACCTTC.

This chain connects TRBV27 to TRBJ2-7; D is possibly TRBD1 (5 bases). Germline V lookup: CDR1 MNHEY, CDR2 SMNVEV (reference sequence). CDR3 length: 14 amino acids. The germline V and J ends were trimmed by 3 bases and 6 bases, with 15 bases remaining between them. In nucleotides, the CDR3 is TGTGCCAGCAGTTTTTACCCAGGGTCTTTCGAGCAGTACTTC. Translation gives CASSFYPGSFEQYF.

This clone appeared a few times. The chain employs TRBV19 and TRBJ1-2; 7 bases fit TRBD1. With V trimmed by 4 bases and J by 3 bases, 8 bases remained unmatched. The CDR3 consists of 15 residues. From germline, CDR1 is LNHDA and CDR2 SQIVND (reference sequence). CDR3 in DNA: TGTGCCAGTAGTAAAGGGACAGTCGGAGACTATGGCTACACCTTC. Translating gives CASSKGTVGDYGYTF. Full variable domain (remainder filled in from reference TRBV19 and TRBJ1-2): DGGITQSPKYLFRKEGQNVTLSCEQNLNHDAMYWYRQDPGQGLRLIYYSQIVNDFQKGDIAEGYSVSREKKESFPLTVTSAQKNPTAFYLCASSKGTVGDYGYTFGSGTRLTVV.